This T cell receptor (beta chain) was sequenced during a study of T cells after posttransplantation cyclophosphamide. Comments on this clone: Its target is not known.

This CDR3 contains 13 residues. Produced via immunoSEQ multiplex PCR; TCRdb's table is partial and in-frame only. The sample lists some 15,000 clones; 75% to 80% were seen once. Findings of the study overall: Recipient CMV seropositivity and CMV reactivation strongly tracked TRB clonality. Later post-transplant blood repertoires were often dominated by donor CD8+ memory clones.

Treatment was busulfan-fludarabine conditioning, a marrow graft, and cyclophosphamide on days +3 and +4. V is TRBV12-2 and J is TRBJ2-7; the DNA was not compared with TRBD1, the D call given in the table. TRBV12-2 is designated a pseudogene. The receptor comes from a female patient aged 40 to 55 who received an allogeneic stem cell transplant from a related donor, was CMV-positive, and had no GVHD. Some of the T cells might come from the graft donor. The input for sequencing was CD8+ T cells sorted from PBMCs, taken roughly 2,000 days after a stem cell transplant with posttransplant cyclophosphamide. The CDR3 region is CASRCHRESKQYF. Written as DNA, the CDR3 is TGTGCAAGTCGATGTCACAGGGAGAGTAAGCAGTACTTC.